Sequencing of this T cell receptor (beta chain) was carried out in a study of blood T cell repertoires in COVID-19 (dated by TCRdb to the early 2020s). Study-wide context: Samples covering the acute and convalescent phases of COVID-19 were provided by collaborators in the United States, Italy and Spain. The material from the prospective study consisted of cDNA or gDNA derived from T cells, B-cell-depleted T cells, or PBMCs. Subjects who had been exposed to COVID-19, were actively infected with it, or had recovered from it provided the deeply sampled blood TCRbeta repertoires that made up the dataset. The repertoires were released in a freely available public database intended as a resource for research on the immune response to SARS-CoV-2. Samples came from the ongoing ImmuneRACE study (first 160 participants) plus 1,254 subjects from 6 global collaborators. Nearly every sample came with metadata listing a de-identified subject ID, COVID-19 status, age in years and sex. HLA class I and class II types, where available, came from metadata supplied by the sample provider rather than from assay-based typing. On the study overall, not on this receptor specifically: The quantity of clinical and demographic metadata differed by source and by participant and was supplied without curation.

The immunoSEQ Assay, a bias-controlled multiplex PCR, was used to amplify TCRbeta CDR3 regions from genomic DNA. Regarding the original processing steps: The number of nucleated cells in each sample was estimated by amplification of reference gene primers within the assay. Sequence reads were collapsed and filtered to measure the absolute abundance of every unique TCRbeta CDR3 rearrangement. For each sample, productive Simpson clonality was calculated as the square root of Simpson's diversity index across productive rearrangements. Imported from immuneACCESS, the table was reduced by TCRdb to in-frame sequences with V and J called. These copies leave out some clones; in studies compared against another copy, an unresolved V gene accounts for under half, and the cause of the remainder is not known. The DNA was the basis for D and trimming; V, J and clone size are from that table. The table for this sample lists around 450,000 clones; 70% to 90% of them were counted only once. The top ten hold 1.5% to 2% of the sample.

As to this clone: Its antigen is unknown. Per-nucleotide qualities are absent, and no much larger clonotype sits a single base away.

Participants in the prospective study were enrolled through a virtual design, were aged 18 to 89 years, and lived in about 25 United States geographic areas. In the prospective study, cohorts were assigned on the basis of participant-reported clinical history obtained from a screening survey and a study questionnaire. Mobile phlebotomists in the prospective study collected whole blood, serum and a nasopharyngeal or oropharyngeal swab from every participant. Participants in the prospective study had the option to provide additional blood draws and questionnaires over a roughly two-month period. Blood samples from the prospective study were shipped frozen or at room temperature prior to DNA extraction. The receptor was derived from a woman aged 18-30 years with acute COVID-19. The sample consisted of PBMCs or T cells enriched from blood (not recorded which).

DNA sequence: TGTGCCAGCAGCCAGCGGGAGGGCCATCTCGAGCAGTACTTC. Translated, this is CASSQREGHLEQYF. The chain couples TRBV5-4 to TRBJ2-7, with 10 bases matching TRBD2. For this chain, trimming is 4 bases at the V end and 6 bases at the J end, and the number of junction bases without a gene match is 7. The CDR3 runs 14 amino acids, cysteine and phenylalanine included. The kept DNA is CDR3 alone, 42 bases in frame from the first base. CDR1 SGHNT and CDR2 YYREEE are derived from the germline V gene (reference sequence).